The source of this T cell receptor (beta chain) is a study of cytomegalovirus exposure and HLA in healthy donors. Study as a whole: Samples from HLA-typed donors yielded 65 million to 90 million unique TCRs in an early data release.

The junction had 4 bases not matched to a gene; V was cut back by 3 bases and J by 1 base. Per the germline V gene, CDR1 is KGHSH and CDR2 is LQKENI. The CDR3 sequence is 15 residues long. Both 60 Vbeta primers and 13 Jbeta primers went into the PCR. TCRdb keeps only in-frame clones here, not all; method: immunoSEQ multiplex PCR. The sample has about 160,000 clones; over 75% are singletons. Sequenced input: PBMCs. The chain joins TRBV18 to TRBJ1-1, with TRBD1 matching over 8 bases. The receptor was isolated from a woman in her forties or fifties in good health and CMV-seropositive. CDR3: CASSPGQVKNTEAFF. CDR3 DNA: TGTGCCAGCTCACCGGGACAGGTTAAGAACACTGAAGCTTTCTTT.